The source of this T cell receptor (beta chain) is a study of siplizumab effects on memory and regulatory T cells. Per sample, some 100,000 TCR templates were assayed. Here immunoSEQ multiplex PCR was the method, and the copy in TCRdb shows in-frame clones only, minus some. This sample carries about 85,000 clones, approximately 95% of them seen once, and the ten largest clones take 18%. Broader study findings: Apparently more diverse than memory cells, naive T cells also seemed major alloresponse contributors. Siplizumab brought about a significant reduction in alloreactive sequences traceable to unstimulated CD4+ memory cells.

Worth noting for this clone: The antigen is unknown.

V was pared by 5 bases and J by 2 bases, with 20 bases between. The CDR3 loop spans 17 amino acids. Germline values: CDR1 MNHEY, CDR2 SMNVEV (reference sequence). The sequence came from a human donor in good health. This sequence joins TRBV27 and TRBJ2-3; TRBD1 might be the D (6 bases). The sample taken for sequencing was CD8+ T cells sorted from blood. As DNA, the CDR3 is TGTGCCAGCAGTCCAACGGGACAAACTAAGGACACAGATACGCAGTATTTT. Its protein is CASSPTGQTKDTDTQYF.